These T cell receptor beta chains were read from a single sample in a study of Tregs in tolerant kidney transplant recipients. Profiling relied on immunoSEQ multiplex PCR, and the TCRdb table lists in-frame clones only, not all of them. The sample lists tens of thousands of clones; about 90% were seen once. The sample consisted of Tregs from blood. The receptors originated from a human donor in good health. Both conserved end residues are part of each CDR3. The D gene is left open where the match is weak. Some rows mark clone size as missing; the rest say once, few, many or name a class of expanded clone.

j_call v_call clone_size d_call cdr3_aa cdr3_nt
TRBJ2-1 TRBV9 - - CASSAAIDWQSSYNEQFF TGTGCCAGCAGCGCAGCAATCGACTGGCAAAGCTCCTACAATGAGCAGTTCTTC
TRBJ2-5 TRBV5-5 - TRBD1 CASSLSRGRETQYF TGTGCCAGCAGCTTGAGCAGGGGGCGAGAGACCCAGTACTTC
TRBJ2-3 TRBV5-4 - TRBD2 CASSHRLAGFTDTQYF TGTGCCAGCAGCCACCGACTAGCGGGATTCACAGATACGCAGTATTTT
TRBJ1-4 TRBV5-1 once - CASSSKQAFNEKLFF TGCGCCAGCAGCTCCAAACAGGCGTTTAATGAAAAACTGTTTTTT
TRBJ2-1 TRBV5-1 - - CASSLQTSSYNEQFF TGCGCCAGCAGCTTGCAAACTAGCTCCTACAATGAGCAGTTCTTC
TRBJ1-2 TRBV5-1 - - CASSFSPGGTGYTF TGCGCCAGCAGCTTTTCTCCGGGGGGGACCGGCTACACCTTC
TRBJ1-2 TRBV2 - - CASSELGLFLYGYTF TGTGCCAGCAGTGAACTCGGACTTTTTTTATATGGCTACACCTTC
TRBJ1-1 TRBV15 once - CATSTGVGGEAFF TGTGCCACCAGCACGGGAGTCGGGGGTGAAGCTTTCTTT
TRBJ1-3 TRBV10-1 few - CASSERRAGNTIYF TGCGCCAGCAGTGAACGAAGGGCTGGAAACACCATATATTTT
TRBJ1-2 TRBV6-5 - - CASSYSQYSYGYTF TGTGCCAGCAGTTACTCGCAGTACAGCTATGGCTACACCTTC
TRBJ1-5 TRBV2 - - CASSEALRRGRNQPQHF TGTGCCAGCAGTGAAGCGCTTCGGAGGGGAAGGAATCAGCCCCAGCATTTT
TRBJ1-5 TRBV5-1 - - CASSLQGPNQPQHF TGCGCCAGCAGCTTACAGGGACCTAATCAGCCCCAGCATTTT
TRBJ2-3 TRBV7-9 - TRBD2 CASSLPGLAGEEDTQYF TGTGCCAGCAGCTTACCGGGACTAGCGGGAGAGGAAGATACGCAGTATTTT
TRBJ2-7 TRBV19 once - CASSVSEQANYEQYF TGTGCCAGTAGTGTGTCAGAACAGGCCAACTACGAGCAGTACTTC
TRBJ2-5 TRBV4-2 - TRBD2 CASSQDRTSGTQYF TGTGCCAGCAGCCAAGATAGGACTAGCGGGACCCAGTACTTC
TRBJ2-5 TRBV5-1 - - CASSLSFTSTGETQYF TGCGCCAGCAGCTTGTCCTTCACTAGCACAGGAGAGACCCAGTACTTC
TRBJ1-5 TRBV14 - - CASREGGTNQPQHF TGTGCCAGCAGGGAGGGGGGAACCAATCAGCCCCAGCATTTT
TRBJ2-7 TRBV19 few - CASSRFKGLDEQYF TGTGCCAGTAGTAGGTTCAAGGGCTTGGACGAGCAGTACTTC
TRBJ1-1 TRBV2 - - CGETDTTNTEAFF TGTGGAGAGACGGACACCACGAACACTGAAGCTTTCTTT
TRBJ2-1 TRBV9 - TRBD2 CASSVGLLAGGQNEQFF TGTGCCAGCAGCGTAGGGCTACTAGCGGGGGGTCAGAATGAGCAGTTCTTC
TRBJ1-2 TRBV19 - - CASSIGGMQGSYGYTF TGTGCCAGTAGTATAGGGGGAATGCAGGGGTCCTATGGCTACACCTTC
TRBJ2-2 TRBV18 - - CASSRSAPRNTGELFF TGTGCCAGCTCCCGGTCGGCCCCCAGGAACACCGGGGAGCTGTTTTTT
TRBJ2-1 TRBV10-2 - - CASSDHYSYNEQFF TGCGCCAGCAGTGACCACTACTCCTACAATGAGCAGTTCTTC
TRBJ2-2 TRBV6-6 - TRBD1 CASSYRDRGRTGELFF TGTGCCAGCAGTTATAGGGACAGGGGGCGAACCGGGGAGCTGTTTTTT
TRBJ1-2 TRBV6-1 - - CASTRQNNYGYTF TGTGCCAGCACTCGACAGAACAACTATGGCTACACCTTC
TRBJ1-3 TRBV9 - - CASSVGDSGNTIYF TGTGCCAGCAGCGTAGGGGACTCTGGAAACACCATATATTTT
TRBJ2-7 TRBV18 - - CASSPPGLSEPYEQYF TGTGCCAGCTCACCACCCGGCCTGAGCGAACCCTACGAGCAGTACTTC
TRBJ1-2 TRBV4-1 - TRBD1 CASSQDTRGTGGYYGYTF TGCGCCAGCAGCCAAGATACGAGGGGGACAGGGGGGTACTATGGCTACACCTTC
TRBJ2-4 TRBV28 - - CASRPVGGHVIQYF TGTGCCAGCAGACCCGTTGGCGGGCATGTCATTCAGTACTTC
TRBJ2-5 TRBV7-7 - - CASSPTYGETQYF TGTGCCAGCAGCCCAACCTATGGAGAGACCCAGTACTTC
TRBJ2-7 TRBV7-9 - - CASSLVASSNEQYF TGTGCCAGCAGCTTAGTGGCAAGTTCTAACGAGCAGTACTTC
TRBJ2-5 TRBV6-1 - - CASSVEGTATQRTQYF TGTGCCAGCAGTGTGGAGGGGACAGCCACACAACGGACCCAGTACTTC
TRBJ2-5 TRBV5-1 - - CASSRGDQETQYF TGCGCCAGCAGCAGAGGCGACCAAGAGACCCAGTACTTC
TRBJ2-5 TRBV7-9 - TRBD1 CASSQWTGQETQYF TGTGCCAGCAGCCAATGGACAGGGCAAGAGACCCAGTACTTC
TRBJ2-7 TRBV18 - TRBD2 CASSPRLGTSESSYEQYF TGTGCCAGCTCACCTAGACTAGGTACTAGCGAAAGCTCCTACGAGCAGTACTTC
TRBJ1-2 TRBV20-1 - - CSAFKNGYTF TGCAGTGCTTTCAAAAATGGCTACACCTTC
TRBJ2-7 TRBV25-1 - - CASSEFESSYEQYF TGTGCCAGCAGTGAATTCGAATCCTCCTACGAGCAGTACTTC
TRBJ1-4 TRBV5-4 - TRBD1 CASSPGGQSNEKLFF TGTGCCAGCAGCCCCGGGGGACAGAGTAATGAAAAACTGTTTTTT
TRBJ1-5 TRBV27 few - CASSAGGTWQPQHF TGTGCCAGCAGCGCCGGGGGAACATGGCAGCCCCAGCATTTT
TRBJ2-5 TRBV5-1 - - CASSTGRGQETQYF TGCGCCAGCAGCACGGGCCGGGGGCAAGAGACCCAGTACTTC
TRBJ1-2 TRBV9 - - CASSVGPDGPTYGYTF TGTGCCAGCAGCGTAGGCCCCGACGGGCCAACTTATGGCTACACCTTC
TRBJ2-3 TRBV5-4 - - CASSKVAGSTDTQYF TGTGCCAGCAGCAAGGTGGCGGGTAGCACAGATACGCAGTATTTT
TRBJ2-5 TRBV6-1 - TRBD1 CASSGRDRGIGTQYF TGTGCCAGCAGTGGCCGGGACAGGGGGATCGGGACCCAGTACTTC
TRBJ2-5 TRBV9 - TRBD2 CASSGLAGGLQETQYF TGTGCCAGCAGTGGATTAGCGGGGGGGCTCCAAGAGACCCAGTACTTC
TRBJ1-5 TRBV18 - TRBD1 CASSPTGDSYQPQHF TGTGCCAGCTCACCTACAGGGGACTCTTATCAGCCCCAGCATTTT
TRBJ2-2 TRBV11-3 - TRBD2 CASSLELGTSGVNTGELFF TGTGCCAGCAGCTTAGAACTCGGAACTAGCGGAGTTAACACCGGGGAGCTGTTTTTT
TRBJ1-2 TRBV19 - TRBD1 CASADRGRDYGYTF TGTGCCAGTGCAGACAGGGGGCGCGACTATGGCTACACCTTC
TRBJ1-5 TRBV5-1 - - CASSPMGIGNQPQHF TGCGCCAGCAGCCCGATGGGAATCGGAAATCAGCCCCAGCATTTT